The next 21 T cell receptor beta chains were all read from a single sample in a study of identical twins listed by TCRdb under 2016. The library was built by means of 5' RACE. Reads for this sample came from an Illumina HiSeq 2000. TCRdb's own reprocessing of the public reads used fastp at Q25 and MiXCR and kept productive beta chains. Identical CDR3 protein sequences are pooled into one entry, listed with their most common genes and DNA. This sample has more than 1.5 million distinct CDR3 sequences in its table, and under 35% of those were observed once. The ten biggest clones cover roughly 0.3% of the sample. Sample: cord blood. The receptors were gathered from a newborn girl in good health.

V and J are TRBV20-1 and TRBJ2-1; D is unresolved. In germline, CDR1 is DFQATT, CDR2 SNEGSKA (reference sequence). This CDR3 comprises 13 residues. Trimming pared 3 bases from V and 10 bases from J, leaving 16 bases between. CDR3 in amino acids: CSASITPVGEQFF. In DNA, the CDR3 is TGCAGTGCTAGTATAACCCCCGTGGGCGAGCAGTTCTTC.

V usage is TRBV6-5 and J usage is TRBJ1-5, with D possibly TRBD1 on 5 matching bases. This CDR3 comprises 18 residues. Trimming removed 2 bases at V and 3 bases at J, with 20 bases between. Germline assignment: CDR1 MNHEY and CDR2 SVGAGI. The CDR3 sequence is CASSYGSFPDSLNQPQHF. The CDR3 DNA sequence: TGTGCCAGCAGTTACGGGAGTTTCCCCGACAGCCTCAATCAGCCCCAGCATTTT.

This chain links TRBV9 with TRBJ2-5; D tentatively fits TRBD1 or TRBD2 (5 bases each). The DNA end is a closer match to TRBJ2-7, so the J assignment may be wrong. The length of the CDR3 is 14 residues. CDR1 and CDR2 (germline): SGDLS, YYNGEE. CDR3 in amino acids: CASSPDGAPYEQYF. The CDR3 coding sequence is TGTGCCAGCAGCCCTGACGGGGCACCCTACGAGCAGTACTTC.

This clonotype was counted between two and nine times. The rearrangement links TRBV12-5 to TRBJ1-1; D ambiguous. Germline CDR1 LGHNT, CDR2 FRNRAP. The CDR3 loop spans 13 amino acids. The V gene lost 0 bases and the J gene lost 1 base, with 3 bases spanning the gap. In nucleotides, the CDR3 is TGTGCTAGTGGTTTGGTGGGGAACACTGAAGCTTTCTTT. It codes for CASGLVGNTEAFF.

This chain joins TRBV7-2 and TRBJ2-7; D gene uncertain. With 2 bases removed from V and 2 bases from J, the gap between germline ends came to 10 bases. CDR1 is SGHTA, CDR2 FQGNSA, per germline. The CDR3 has 14 amino acids. The DNA for the CDR3 is TGTGCCAGCAGCTTAATTGGCGCCGCCTACGAGCAGTACTTC. Encoded protein: CASSLIGAAYEQYF. The variable domain in full, completed from reference TRBV7-2 and TRBJ2-7, reads GAGVSQSPSNKVTEKGKDVELRCDPISGHTALYWYRQSLGQGLEFLIYFQGNSAPDKSGLPSDRFSAERTGGSVSTLTIQRTQQEDSAVYLCASSLIGAAYEQYFGPGTRLTVT.

The genes are TRBV20-1 and TRBJ2-3; maybe TRBD2 (6 bases). The V end lost 3 bases, the J end lost 10 bases, and 14 bases lay between the germline ends. The CDR3 totals 12 residues. The germline gives CDR1 DFQATT, CDR2 SNEGSKA (reference sequence). This CDR3 reads CSASSSVDAQYF. The CDR3 DNA reads as TGCAGTGCTAGCTCTAGCGTGGATGCGCAGTATTTT.

This chain links TRBV4-1 with TRBJ2-3; D perhaps matches TRBD2 (5 bases). The CDR3 contains 15 residues. Per the germline V gene, CDR1 is MGHRA and CDR2 is YSYEKL. Trimming shortened V by 8 bases and J by 1 base, and 16 bases separated the two germline ends. CDR3 sequence reads: CASGLTGIGTDTQYF. The CDR3 nucleotides are TGCGCCAGCGGATTGACGGGGATAGGCACAGATACGCAGTATTTT.

This clonotype appeared a few times. The rearrangement joins TRBV28 to TRBJ2-3, with D possibly being TRBD1 (6 bases). The CDR3 totals 15 residues. Germline V gene sequence: CDR1 MDHEN, CDR2 SYDVKM. V lost 5 bases to trimming and J lost 0 bases, with 12 bases between them. CDR3 nucleotides: TGTGCCAGCAGTCCCGGACAGCTAAGCACAGATACGCAGTATTTT. This sequence encodes CASSPGQLSTDTQYF. The variable domain in full, with the rest retrieved from reference TRBV28 and TRBJ2-3, is DVKVTQSSRYLVKRTGEKVFLECVQDMDHENMFWYRQDPGLGLRLIYFSYDVKMKEKGDIPEGYSVSREKKERFSLILESASTNQTSMYLCASSPGQLSTDTQYFGPGTRLTVL.

J is TRBJ2-5 and V is TRBV11-1; 10 nucleotides align to TRBD2. Germline V gene lookup returns CDR1 SGHAT and CDR2 FQDESV (reference sequence). The V and J ends lost 0 bases and 5 bases, in that order; junction bases with no gene match: 3. The CDR3 sequence is 15 residues long. CDR3 DNA sequence: TGTGCCAGCAGCTTAGCCCTAGCGGGAGTTGAGACCCAGTACTTC. This codes for CASSLALAGVETQYF.

This clonotype appeared many times. J is TRBJ1-2 and V is TRBV20-1; D may be TRBD1 (6 bases). The V end lost 5 bases, the J end lost 7 bases, and 11 bases lay between the germline ends. This CDR3 is built from 11 residues. The germline V gene encodes CDR1 DFQATT and CDR2 SNEGSKA (reference sequence). The CDR3 protein is CSALNRAGYTF. The DNA for the CDR3 is TGCAGTGCTCTAAACAGGGCTGGCTACACCTTC.

CDR3 protein: CASSHPPGGRDNQPQHF. DNA for the CDR3: TGCGCCAGCAGCCATCCCCCAGGGGGCCGCGACAATCAGCCCCAGCATTTT. The chain uses TRBV4-1 and TRBJ1-5; TRBD1 matches at 8 bases. There are 17 residues in the CDR3. CDR1 is MGHRA, CDR2 YSYEKL, per germline. V shed 3 bases and J 3 bases; nucleotides not matched to a gene: 10.

The gene calls are TRBV5-1 and TRBJ2-2; TRBD1 aligns across 7 bases. There are 16 residues in the CDR3. J lost 4 bases, V lost 4 bases, and 10 bases had no gene match. Germline CDR1 SGHRS, CDR2 YFSETQ. The CDR3 is CASSVGTVRITGELFF. In nucleotides, the CDR3 is TGCGCCAGCAGCGTTGGGACAGTTCGGATCACCGGGGAGCTGTTTTTT.

J is TRBJ1-2 and V is TRBV27; 8 bases agree with TRBD1. Trimming cost V 0 bases and J 5 bases; bases outside gene matches: 5. Germline CDR1 reads MNHEY; CDR2 reads SMNVEV (reference sequence). This CDR3 contains 15 residues. The CDR3 reads CASSLSAGGFYGYTF. The DNA of the CDR3 is TGTGCCAGCAGTTTATCCGCAGGGGGCTTTTATGGCTACACCTTC.

This clonotype was picked up one time. This chain connects TRBV5-1 to TRBJ2-1; 10 positions agree with TRBD2. The CDR3 is 18 residues long. V shed 2 bases and J 5 bases; nucleotides not matched to a gene: 13. Germline lookup yields CDR1 SGHRS and CDR2 YFSETQ. CDR3 amino acids: CASSFNPGTSVSDNEQFF. CDR3 coding DNA: TGCGCCAGCAGCTTCAACCCCGGGACTAGCGTTTCCGACAATGAGCAGTTCTTC.

The CDR3 protein is CASSPAWRGEELFF. DNA of the CDR3: TGTGCCAGCAGCCCTGCGTGGAGGGGGGAGGAACTGTTTTTT. The J gene is TRBJ1-4, the V gene TRBV27; D might be TRBD1 (6 bases). Germline V gene data show CDR1 as MNHEY and CDR2 as SMNVEV (reference sequence). CDR3 length: 14 residues. Trimming took 6 bases from V and 12 from J, leaving 20 bases between them.

This clonotype was counted ten times or more. This chain uses TRBV5-1 with TRBJ2-7; 8 positions agree with TRBD1. Germline values: CDR1 SGHRS, CDR2 YFSETQ. This CDR3 contains 15 residues. Trimming cost V 4 bases and J 3 bases; bases outside gene matches: 9. In DNA form, the CDR3 reads TGCGCCAGCAGCCGGGACAGGACTTATATCTACGAGCAGTACTTC. Translated, it gives CASSRDRTYIYEQYF.

V gene TRBV9 combines with J gene TRBJ2-1; 11 nucleotides match TRBD2. Per the germline V gene, CDR1 is SGDLS and CDR2 is YYNGEE. This CDR3 region has 17 residues. V was pared by 0 bases and J by 2 bases, with 4 bases of the junction left unmatched. CDR3 in amino acids: CASSVVLTSGAYNEQFF. The CDR3 DNA reads as TGTGCCAGCAGCGTAGTCCTGACTAGCGGGGCCTACAATGAGCAGTTCTTC.

With respect to this clonotype: Mismatch with germline at one junction end may stem from a read error. V and J are TRBV25-1 and TRBJ2-1; D may be TRBD1 (5 bases). This CDR3 contains 16 residues. The germline V gene encodes CDR1 MGHDK and CDR2 SYGVNS. The CDR3 here is CTSRGIGVRGTNEQFF. In nucleotides, the CDR3 is TGTACCAGCAGAGGAATAGGGGTTCGCGGTACCAATGAGCAGTTCTTC.

The rearrangement links TRBV29-1 to TRBJ1-1; D uncertain. This CDR3 has 11 amino acids. Germline V lookup: CDR1 SQVTM, CDR2 ANQGSEA. V gave up 5 bases and J gave up 0 bases, with 4 bases separating them. The CDR3 DNA is TGCAGCGTTCTCCTGAACACTGAAGCTTTCTTT. It is translated as CSVLLNTEAFF.

The chain combines TRBV6-4 with TRBJ2-3, with D unclear. CDR3 size: 13 residues. Trimming stripped 3 bases from V and 5 bases from J, with 9 bases between. The germline V gene encodes CDR1 MRHNA and CDR2 SNTAGT. CDR3 amino acids: CASSEKSLDTQYF. The CDR3 region has the DNA TGTGCCAGCAGTGAGAAGAGTCTAGATACGCAGTATTTT.

In its sample, this clonotype was seen a few times. The chain is built from TRBV12-3 or TRBV12-4 and TRBJ1-2; TRBD1 is a possible D gene (6 bases). The CDR3 covers 13 residues. V gave up 6 bases and J gave up 7 bases, with 15 bases separating them. CDR3 coding DNA: TGTGCCAGCAGACTGACAGGTCTGGGTGGCTACACCTTC. It translates to CASRLTGLGGYTF.